This TCR beta chain is from a study of cytomegalovirus exposure and HLA in healthy donors. Study background: From donors who were HLA-typed, an early data release held 80 million to 85 million unique TCRs.

Germline values: CDR1 MNHNS, CDR2 SASEGT. Trimming stripped 5 bases from V and 0 bases from J, with 7 bases between. There are 13 residues in the CDR3. A note on this clone: The antigen remains unidentified.

The PCR contained 60 Vbeta and 13 Jbeta primers. Assay: immunoSEQ multiplex PCR; the TCRdb copy retains only in-frame clones and omits some. The repertoire holds about 170,000 clones, with around 84% as singletons. Study results and caveats: Links to common viral pathogens appeared, in a later analysis, for several of the most significant clusters.

Specimen: PBMCs. The chain employs TRBV6-1 and TRBJ1-1; D call uncertain. The sequence was collected from a boy aged 2 to 10 in good health and CMV-seronegative. The CDR3 here is CASSQDLNTEAFF. The CDR3 DNA follows: TGTGCCAGCAGTCAGGACTTGAACACTGAAGCTTTCTTT.